Listed below are T cell receptor beta chains from one sample, sequenced in a study of regulatory T cells in long-lasting Graves disease. TCRdb called the multiplex PCR reads again in MiXCR, with one record for every CDR3 protein. The table includes about 290,000 distinct CDR3 sequences, 20% to 25% detected once. The specimen was peripheral blood mononuclear cells (PBMCs), collected when the disease was refractory, from a patient treated with antithyroid drugs. These receptors were obtained from a female donor with Graves disease. Each CDR3 is given with its conserved first and last residue. Fields, in order: D gene, V gene, CDR3 length, clone size, J gene, CDR3 DNA, CDR3 protein. The D gene is left open where the match is weak. For some rows the clone size is stated as once, few or many, or as a class when expanded; others skip it.

.,TRBV5-1,16,few,TRBJ2-3,TGCGCCAGCAGCTCCGGGACGGCGATTCACACAGATACGCAGTATTTT,CASSSGTAIHTDTQYF
TRBD2,TRBV13,16,.,TRBJ2-3,TGTGCCAGCAGCTTCCCCACTACTAGCGGGAGGAATACGCAGTATTTT,CASSFPTTSGRNTQYF
.,TRBV3-1,15,many,TRBJ2-1,TGTGCCAGCAGCCAAGAACGCGTTGTGGGGCATGAGCAGTTCTTC,CASSQERVVGHEQFF
TRBD1,TRBV10-3,13,.,TRBJ1-1,TGTGCCATCAGACCGGGACAGGACACTGAAGCTTTCTTT,CAIRPGQDTEAFF
.,TRBV20-1,16,.,TRBJ2-7,TGCAGTGCTAGAGCCGGAGGGGGGTTGTCCTCCTACGAGCAGTACTTC,CSARAGGGLSSYEQYF
.,TRBV7-2,14,.,TRBJ1-5,TGTGCCAGCAGCCTCCCGGGACCATATCAGCCCCAGCATTTT,CASSLPGPYQPQHF
.,TRBV28,12,many,TRBJ2-3,TGTGCCAGTGGTAGAGGGTTGGATACGCAGTATTTT,CASGRGLDTQYF
TRBD1,TRBV7-2,15,.,TRBJ2-2,TGTGCCAGCAGCTTATCACAGGGGGTCGCCGGGGAGCTGTTTTTT,CASSLSQGVAGELFF
.,TRBV10-3,13,few,TRBJ2-1,TGTGCCAGCAGACCGCCCGGGACTTATGAGCAGTTCTTC,CASRPPGTYEQFF
.,TRBV19,15,few,TRBJ2-7,TGTGCCAGTAGTCCTACCGGCCGTTTCCCCTACGAGCAGTACTTC,CASSPTGRFPYEQYF
.,TRBV7-9,19,.,TRBJ2-7,TGTGCCAGCAGCCGTCCGCTCACTGCGGGGACGGCGGTATCCTACGAGCAGTACTTC,CASSRPLTAGTAVSYEQYF
TRBD1,TRBV28,18,many,TRBJ1-1,TGTGCCAGCAGTTACTCCTTCCCGGGACAGGGTTTGGTACCTGAAGCTTTCTTT,CASSYSFPGQGLVPEAFF
.,TRBV7-8,14,.,TRBJ1-3,TGTGCCAGCAGCCCGTGGGGAGGTGGAAACACCATATATTTT,CASSPWGGGNTIYF
.,TRBV12-3/TRBV12-4,13,few,TRBJ2-2,TGTGCCAGCAGTTTAGGCGAAGCCGGGGAGCTGTTTTTT,CASSLGEAGELFF
TRBD1,TRBV6-4,16,.,TRBJ1-5,TGTGCCAGCAAAAGGACAGGGGGCTTAAGCAATCAGCCCCAGCATTTT,CASKRTGGLSNQPQHF
.,TRBV20-1,15,few,TRBJ1-5,TGCAGTGCTAGACTTCGAGGGTATAGCAATCAGCCCCAGCATTTT,CSARLRGYSNQPQHF
TRBD2,TRBV2,14,many,TRBJ2-7,TGTGCCAGCTTCGCGGCTAGCGGGGGGGGAGAGCAGTACTTC,CASFAASGGGEQYF
TRBD1,TRBV11-3,13,many,TRBJ2-7,TGTGCCAGCAGCAAAGGGACAGCCTACGAGCAGTACTTC,CASSKGTAYEQYF
TRBD1,TRBV28,13,many,TRBJ2-7,TGTGCCAGCAGGGGGACAGTGCTCTACGAGCAGTACTTC,CASRGTVLYEQYF
TRBD2,TRBV20-1,14,few,TRBJ2-5,TGCAGTGTACTTAGCGGGAGCTCTCAAGAGACCCAGTACTTC,CSVLSGSSQETQYF
.,TRBV19,15,few,TRBJ1-5,TGTGCCAGTAGGGGATACGGGGGTAGCAATCAGCCCCAGCATTTT,CASRGYGGSNQPQHF
.,TRBV20-1,15,few,TRBJ1-2,TGCAGTGCTAGCGTTGTGGGGGGGGCAGGCTATGGCTACACCTTC,CSASVVGGAGYGYTF
.,TRBV28,15,many,TRBJ2-2,TGTGCCAGCACCCTCACCACCTCAGGGTCCGGGGAGCTGTTTTTT,CASTLTTSGSGELFF
.,TRBV20-1,13,few,TRBJ2-7,TGCAGTGCTCCCCGTCCAGCCTGGGACGAGCAGTACTTC,CSAPRPAWDEQYF
TRBD1,TRBV4-2,20,few,TRBJ2-7,TGTGCCAGCAGCCAAGTCGACACGCTTGCAACCGGGACAGGGTTGGGCGAGCAGTACTTC,CASSQVDTLATGTGLGEQYF